The 25 T cell receptor beta chains below come from one sample, sequenced in a study of chemoradiotherapy in HPV16-positive cancers. The repertoire was sequenced with immunoSEQ multiplex PCR; TCRdb's copy has only in-frame clones and lacks some. The table shows about 21,000 clones, with approximately 83% occurring only once. Sequencing used blood, obtained from a patient who underwent chemoradiotherapy. These receptors were taken from a human donor with HPV-associated anogenital cancer.

This chain links TRBV9 with TRBJ2-3; D perhaps matches TRBD1 (5 bases). The length of the CDR3 is 15 residues. Looked up from germline, CDR1 is SGDLS and CDR2 is YYNGEE. Trimming removed 0 bases at V and 1 base at J, with 9 bases between. The CDR3 sequence is CASSVGLGGTDTQYF. The CDR3 DNA reads TGTGCCAGCAGCGTAGGGTTAGGGGGCACAGATACGCAGTATTTT.

The gene calls are TRBV5-6 and TRBJ2-7, with 7 nucleotides matching TRBD1. This CDR3 is 13 amino acids long. Germline V gene lookup returns CDR1 SGHDT and CDR2 YYEEEE. The junction had 3 bases not matched to a gene; V was cut back by 4 bases and J by 2 bases. CDR3 DNA: TGTGCCAGCAGCCCGACAGGGACCTACGAGCAGTACTTC. This codes for CASSPTGTYEQYF.

The V gene is TRBV30, the J gene TRBJ1-1; D unresolved. There are 13 residues in the CDR3. Trimming left V 3 bases short and J 2 bases short, with 10 bases between. Germline CDR1 and CDR2: GTSNPN and SVGIG (reference sequence). The chain's CDR3 is CAWSLSLNTEAFF. For the CDR3, the DNA is TGTGCCTGGAGCCTGTCACTTAACACTGAAGCTTTCTTT.

The V gene is TRBV14, the J gene TRBJ2-2, with a tentative D call TRBD1 (6 bases). Trimming cost V 3 bases and J 5 bases, with 10 bases left between them. The CDR3 totals 14 residues. Germline loops: CDR1 SGHDN, CDR2 FVKESK. The CDR3 region is CASSQLGGTGELFF. CDR3 bases: TGTGCCAGCAGCCAGTTAGGGGGAACCGGGGAGCTGTTTTTT.

This chain joins TRBV6-1 and TRBJ1-3; no definite D call. The germline V and J ends were trimmed by 2 bases and 14 bases, with 7 bases remaining between them. CDR1 is MNHNS, CDR2 SASEGT, per germline. This CDR3 is 10 amino acids long. DNA of the CDR3: TGTGCCAGCAGTGAATGGAGGGTATATTTT. This sequence encodes CASSEWRVYF.

The chain combines TRBV5-8 with TRBJ1-4; weak D call: TRBD1 (5 bases). The germline V gene encodes CDR1 SGHTS and CDR2 YDEGEE. The CDR3 runs to 16 residues. The V gene lost 3 bases and the J gene lost 0 bases, with 12 bases spanning the gap. CDR3 sequence: CASSYDSPATNEKLFF. CDR3 nucleotides: TGTGCCAGCAGCTATGACAGCCCTGCAACTAATGAAAAACTGTTTTTT.

The chain recombines TRBV9 with TRBJ2-2; a possible D gene is TRBD1 (7 bases). The CDR3 loop spans 15 amino acids. Germline V lookup: CDR1 SGDLS, CDR2 YYNGEE. The V gene lost 0 bases and the J gene lost 5 bases, with 11 bases spanning the gap. The CDR3 DNA is TGTGCCAGCAGCGTAGCCCAGGGGGGAACCGGGGAGCTGTTTTTT. It translates to CASSVAQGGTGELFF.

V gene TRBV7-2 combines with J gene TRBJ2-7; no clear D gene. Looked up from germline, CDR1 is SGHTA and CDR2 is FQGNSA. V was trimmed by 5 bases and J by 2 bases, leaving 10 bases between them. The CDR3 length is 13 residues. CDR3 nucleotides: TGTGCCAGCAGCAACCAGGCTACCTACGAGCAGTACTTC. Amino acid sequence: CASSNQATYEQYF.

The chain carries TRBV30 and TRBJ2-7; TRBD2 aligns across 12 bases. V lost 2 bases and J lost 4; bases outside the gene matches: 12. Looked up from germline, CDR1 is GTSNPN and CDR2 is SVGIG (reference sequence). The CDR3 spans 17 residues. The CDR3 sequence: CAWSSTVLAGGYYEQYF. The CDR3 coding sequence is TGTGCCTGGAGTTCAACCGTACTAGCGGGAGGTTATTACGAGCAGTACTTC.

The CDR3 nucleotides read TGCGCCAGCAGCCCCTCGACTACGGGTGTAGACAATGAGCAGTTCTTC. Protein sequence: CASSPSTTGVDNEQFF. The chain joins TRBV4-3 to TRBJ2-1; D is perhaps TRBD2 (5 bases). This CDR3 is built from 16 residues. Trimming shortened V by 4 bases and J by 5 bases, and 18 bases separated the two germline ends. The germline V gene has CDR1 LGHNA and CDR2 YSLEER.

The V and J genes are TRBV25-1 and TRBJ2-1; D unclear. The V and J ends lost 0 bases and 10 bases respectively, with 10 bases between them. The CDR3 loop spans 13 amino acids. The germline V gene has CDR1 MGHDK and CDR2 SYGVNS. CDR3 DNA sequence: TGTGCCAGCAGTGAATATATTCGCAGAGAGCAGTTCTTC. Amino acid sequence: CASSEYIRREQFF.

The chain employs TRBV7-2 and TRBJ1-6; TRBD1 aligns across 12 bases. V lost 2 bases to trimming and J lost 13 bases; unmatched junction nucleotides: 6. Per germline, CDR1 SGHTA and CDR2 FQGNSA. The CDR3 sequence is 15 residues long. DNA of the CDR3: TGTGCCAGCAGCTTATTGTGGGACAGGGGGCTTCCCCTCCACTTT. Encoded protein: CASSLLWDRGLPLHF.

The V call is TRBV11-1, the J call TRBJ2-7, with 8 bases that match TRBD1. Germline loops: CDR1 SGHAT, CDR2 FQDESV (reference sequence). V was clipped by 4 bases and J by 0 bases; unmatched bases: 2. This CDR3 has 14 amino acids. CDR3 nucleotides: TGTGCCAGCAGCTCCGGGACAGGCTCCTACGAGCAGTACTTC. Translation: CASSSGTGSYEQYF.

The chain is built from TRBV6-5 and TRBJ1-6, with TRBD1 matching over 7 bases. After removal of 2 bases from V and 7 bases from J, the junction contained 8 bases not matched to a gene. In germline, CDR1 is MNHEY, CDR2 SVGAGI. This CDR3 has 16 residues. CDR3 DNA sequence: TGTGCCAGCAGTTACCGCAGCGTGACAGGGAATTCACCCCTCCACTTT. Its translation: CASSYRSVTGNSPLHF.

The chain combines TRBV19 with TRBJ2-5, with TRBD1 as a possible D gene (7 bases). This CDR3 is built from 14 residues. Germline values: CDR1 LNHDA, CDR2 SQIVND (reference sequence). The V end was cut by 1 base, the J end by 5 bases, with 11 bases between. CDR3 sequence reads: CASSIVPGGETQYF. The DNA of the CDR3 is TGTGCCAGTAGTATAGTTCCAGGGGGGGAGACCCAGTACTTC.

The chain joins TRBV6-5 to TRBJ2-7; TRBD1 matches at 9 bases. Germline V lookup: CDR1 MNHEY, CDR2 SVGAGI. J gave up 4 bases and V 2 bases, and 3 bases lay outside the gene matches. The CDR3 has 14 residues. The CDR3 region is CASSYPDRGYEQYF. DNA for the CDR3: TGTGCCAGCAGTTACCCGGACAGGGGTTACGAGCAGTACTTC.

The rearrangement links TRBV7-2 to TRBJ2-7; no clear D. V was pared by 5 bases and J by 3 bases, with 14 bases between. The CDR3 extends over 14 amino acids. Germline V gene data show CDR1 as SGHTA and CDR2 as FQGNSA. The CDR3 DNA reads as TGTGCCAGCAGCCCCGTGCCGGAACTCTACGAGCAGTACTTC. Amino acids: CASSPVPELYEQYF.

This chain links TRBV6-1 with TRBJ1-1; D remains unclear. CDR1 and CDR2 from the germline V gene are MNHNS and SASEGT. Trimming removed 5 bases at V and 3 bases at J, with 10 bases between. The CDR3 spans 13 residues. In DNA form, the CDR3 reads TGTGCCAGCAGTCCCGACCGGGACACTGAAGCTTTCTTT. Protein product: CASSPDRDTEAFF.

The rearrangement joins TRBV21-1 to TRBJ1-2. TRBV21-1 is a known pseudogene. The CDR3 has 13 amino acids. The DNA of the CDR3 is TGTGCCAGCCTATCCCGAGGTGAATATGGCTACACCTTC. Amino acid sequence: CASLSRGEYGYTF.

The V and J genes are TRBV7-2 and TRBJ1-3, with 10 bases lining up with TRBD1. Germline values: CDR1 SGHTA, CDR2 FQGNSA. Losses at the gene ends were 3 bases for V and 3 bases for J; bases not matched to a gene: 5. The CDR3 contains 16 residues. CDR3 sequence: CASSFRQGAYGNTIYF. CDR3 bases: TGTGCCAGCAGCTTTCGACAGGGGGCATATGGAAACACCATATATTTT.

About this clone itself: The sample has other DNA sequences that encode this CDR3 too. The V call is TRBV30, the J call TRBJ2-5, with D perhaps TRBD2 (6 bases). V lost 0 bases, J lost 5 bases, and 13 bases lay in between. Germline V CDR1 and CDR2: GTSNPN, SVGIG (reference sequence). This CDR3 is built from 14 residues. The CDR3 protein is CAWSVSGAGETQYF. In nucleotides, the CDR3 is TGTGCCTGGAGTGTATCTGGGGCGGGGGAGACCCAGTACTTC.

This clone is labeled as medium-sized (0.01 to 0.1%). The J gene is TRBJ1-5, the V gene TRBV9, with D perhaps matching TRBD1 (5 bases). Per the germline V gene, CDR1 is SGDLS and CDR2 is YYNGEE. Trimming stripped 0 bases from V and 7 bases from J, with 11 bases between. The CDR3 covers 14 residues. CDR3 in amino acids: CASSVDQRGQPQHF. As DNA, the CDR3 is TGTGCCAGCAGCGTAGATCAAAGGGGACAGCCCCAGCATTTT.

The chain carries TRBV6-5 and TRBJ1-2; weak D call: TRBD1 (6 bases). CDR3 length: 14 amino acids. Per germline, CDR1 MNHEY and CDR2 SVGAGI. Trimming left V 0 bases short and J 3 bases short, with 8 bases between. Here the CDR3 reads CASSYSGAHYGYTF. The CDR3 DNA follows: TGTGCCAGCAGTTACTCGGGGGCCCACTATGGCTACACCTTC.

This chain uses TRBV7-6 with TRBJ2-2, with 7 bases lining up with TRBD1. The ends lost 3 bases at V and 1 base at J; junction bases unmatched: 8. Germline V gives CDR1 SGHVS, CDR2 FNYEAQ. This CDR3 region has 17 residues. The CDR3 spells CASSFSGTDLNTGELFF. The CDR3 coding sequence is TGTGCCAGCAGCTTCTCCGGGACAGACTTGAACACCGGGGAGCTGTTTTTT.

This clone was picked up one time. The chain couples TRBV29-1 to TRBJ2-1; D may match TRBD1 or TRBD2 (6 bases each). V was trimmed by 5 bases and J by 2 bases, leaving 10 bases between them. CDR1 and CDR2 from the germline V gene are SQVTM and ANQGSEA. The CDR3 is 13 residues long. The CDR3 DNA is TGCAGCGTTCGGGGGCCGACCTACAATGAGCAGTTCTTC. Its protein is CSVRGPTYNEQFF.